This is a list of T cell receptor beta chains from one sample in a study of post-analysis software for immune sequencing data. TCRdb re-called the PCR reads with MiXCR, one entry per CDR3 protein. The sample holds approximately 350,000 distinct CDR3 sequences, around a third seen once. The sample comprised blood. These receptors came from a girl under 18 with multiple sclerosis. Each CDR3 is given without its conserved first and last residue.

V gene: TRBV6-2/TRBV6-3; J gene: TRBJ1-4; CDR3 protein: ASSYPDRPNEKLF
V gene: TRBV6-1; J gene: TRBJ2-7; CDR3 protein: ASTEGPGAYEQY
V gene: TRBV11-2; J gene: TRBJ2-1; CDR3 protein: ASSPFRVSGGAIGPNEQF
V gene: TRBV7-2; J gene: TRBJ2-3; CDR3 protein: ASSSLEDREFWFPTDTQY
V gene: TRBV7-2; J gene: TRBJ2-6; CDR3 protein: ASSLVGRGGTGANVLT
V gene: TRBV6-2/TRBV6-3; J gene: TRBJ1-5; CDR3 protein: ASSYERTRQPQH
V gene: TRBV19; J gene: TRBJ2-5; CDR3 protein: ASSEDLRQETQY
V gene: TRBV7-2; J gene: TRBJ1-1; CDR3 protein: ASSKTGTGLGKAF
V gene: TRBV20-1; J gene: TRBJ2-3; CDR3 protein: SAADRGDTDTQY
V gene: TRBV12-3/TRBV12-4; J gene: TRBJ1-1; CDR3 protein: ASSSGQGWTEAF
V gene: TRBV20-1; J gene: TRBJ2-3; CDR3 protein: SANPGLAGDTQY
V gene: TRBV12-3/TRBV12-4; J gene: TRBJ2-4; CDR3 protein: ASSWLAGLGEQY
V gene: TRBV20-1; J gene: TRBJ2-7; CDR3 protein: SAGPGQGRYEQY
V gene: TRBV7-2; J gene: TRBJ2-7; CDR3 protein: ASSRDPADEQY
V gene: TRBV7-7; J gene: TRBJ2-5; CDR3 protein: ASSLGPGGQETQY
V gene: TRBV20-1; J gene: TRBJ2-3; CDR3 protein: SATQLAGGRTDTQY
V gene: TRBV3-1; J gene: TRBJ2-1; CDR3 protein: TSSPVGLAGTYNEQF
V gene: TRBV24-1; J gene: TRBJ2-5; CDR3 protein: ATRSSGDGDEQY
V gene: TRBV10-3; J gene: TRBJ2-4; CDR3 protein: AIRTRSSGAREQY
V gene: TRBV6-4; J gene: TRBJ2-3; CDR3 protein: ASRKTGQDTDTQY
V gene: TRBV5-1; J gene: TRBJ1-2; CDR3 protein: ASSWSADGLYGYT
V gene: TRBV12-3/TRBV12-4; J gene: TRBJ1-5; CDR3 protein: ASSSGPDWGPQH
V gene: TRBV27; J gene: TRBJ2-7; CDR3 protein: ASSQDRGRDYEQY
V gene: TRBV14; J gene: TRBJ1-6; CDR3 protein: ASSQVGVYNSPLH
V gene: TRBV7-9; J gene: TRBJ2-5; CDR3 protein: ASSLRRGQGEETQY
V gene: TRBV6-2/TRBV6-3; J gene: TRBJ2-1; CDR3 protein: ASTPTSGGHNEQF
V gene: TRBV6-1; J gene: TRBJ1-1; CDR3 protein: ASSAQGPPNTEAF
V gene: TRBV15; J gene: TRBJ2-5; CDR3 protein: ATSRDKGKETQY
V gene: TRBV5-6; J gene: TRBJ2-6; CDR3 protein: ASSRGTIGANVLT
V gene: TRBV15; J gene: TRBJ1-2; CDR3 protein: ATSRFPGAYGYT
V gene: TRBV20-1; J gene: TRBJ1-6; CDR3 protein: SARYAGTTNSPLH
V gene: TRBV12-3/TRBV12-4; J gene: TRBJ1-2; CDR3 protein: ASSLAGPMVLGYT
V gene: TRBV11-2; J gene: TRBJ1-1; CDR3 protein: ASSAFIGGTEAF
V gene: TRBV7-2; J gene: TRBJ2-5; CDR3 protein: ASSPPNSHWETQY
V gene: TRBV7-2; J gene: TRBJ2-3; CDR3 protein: ASSTRGGEDTQY
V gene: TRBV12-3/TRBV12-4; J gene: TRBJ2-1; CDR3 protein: ASSFQGVQDNEQF
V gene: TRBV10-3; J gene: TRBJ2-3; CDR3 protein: AIKDRVADTQY
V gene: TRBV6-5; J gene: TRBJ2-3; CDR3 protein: ASRRGTSTDTQY
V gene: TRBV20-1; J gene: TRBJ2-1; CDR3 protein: SARDGRTWDERF
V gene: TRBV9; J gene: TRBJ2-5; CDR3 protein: ASSARLAVEEETQY
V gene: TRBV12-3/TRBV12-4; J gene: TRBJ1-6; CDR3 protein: ASIRQGDNSPLH
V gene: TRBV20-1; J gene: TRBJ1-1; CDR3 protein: SARDWTLGGASTEAF
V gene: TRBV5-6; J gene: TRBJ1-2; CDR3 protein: ASSPPPGNYGYT
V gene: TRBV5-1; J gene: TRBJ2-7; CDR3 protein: ASSLSGGYEQY
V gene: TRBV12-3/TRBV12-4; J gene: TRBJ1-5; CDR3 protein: ASSQQGGSNQPQH